This T cell receptor beta chain is from a study of shared clonotypes between healthy human individuals. CD45RO negativity and positive selection for CCR7 defined naive CD8 cells, a population that excluded terminally differentiated effector memory CD45RA+ cells. Trimming removed 2 bases from V and 4 bases from J; junction bases left unmatched: 7. Germline loops: CDR1 LNHDA, CDR2 SQIVND (reference sequence). The CDR3 is made up of 15 amino acids. Measured with immunoSEQ multiplex PCR; TCRdb has only the in-frame clones, and not every one. In the table there are about 680,000 clones, 92% of which are singletons.

The sequence was obtained from a man younger than 40 in good health. The chain has TRBV19 and TRBJ1-1; 7 nucleotides line up with TRBD1. What was sequenced was naive CD8+ T cells sorted from blood. The CDR3 protein is CASSIWIEGATEAFF. The DNA of the CDR3 is TGTGCCAGTAGTATATGGATAGAGGGGGCCACTGAAGCTTTCTTT. The full variable domain, rest sourced from reference TRBV19 and TRBJ1-1, is DGGITQSPKYLFRKEGQNVTLSCEQNLNHDAMYWYRQDPGQGLRLIYYSQIVNDFQKGDIAEGYSVSREKKESFPLTVTSAQKNPTAFYLCASSIWIEGATEAFFGQGTRLTVV.